The 3 T cell receptor beta chains in this list originate from one sample, sequenced in a study of OX40 agonist ivuxolimab in advanced cancers. Assay used: immunoSEQ multiplex PCR; TCRdb lists only in-frame clones, some missing. This table has about 38,000 clones, approximately 79% appearing once. The sequenced sample was CD4+ or CD8+ T cells sorted from blood, obtained in a trial of the OX40 agonist ivuxolimab. These TCRs come from an adult with an advanced solid tumor such as melanoma, head and neck, liver or kidney cancer.

The rearrangement joins TRBV11-2 to TRBJ2-2; D not certain. Germline lookup yields CDR1 SGHAT and CDR2 FQNNGV. Trimming left V 2 bases short and J 2 bases short, with 9 bases between. The CDR3 spans 15 residues. The CDR3 loop is CASSLFAANTGELFF. The CDR3 region has the DNA TGTGCCAGCAGCTTATTCGCCGCCAACACCGGGGAGCTGTTTTTT.

This clone was found a few times. The rearrangement uses TRBV5-4 and TRBJ1-1, with a tentative D call TRBD1 (5 bases). The CDR3 loop spans 13 amino acids. V lost 4 bases, J lost 3 bases, and 10 bases lay in between. Germline CDR1 is SGHNT and CDR2 is YYREEE (reference sequence). The CDR3 protein is CASSATGYTEAFF. The CDR3 DNA follows: TGTGCCAGCAGCGCCACAGGTTACACTGAAGCTTTCTTT. Full variable domain (outside the CDR3, taken from reference TRBV5-4 and TRBJ1-1): ETGVTQSPTHLIKTRGQQVTLRCSSQSGHNTVSWYQQALGQGPQFIFQYYREEENGRGNFPPRFSGLQFPNYSSELNVNALELDDSALYLCASSATGYTEAFFGQGTRLTVV.

On this clone itself: One end of the junction does not line up with germline, which may come from a read error. The gene calls are TRBV5-1 and TRBJ2-2; a weak D match, TRBD1 (6 bases). CDR3 length equals 14 residues. Looked up from germline, CDR1 is SGHRS and CDR2 is YFSETQ. The CDR3 is CASSSYRDTRELFF. In nucleotides, the CDR3 is TGCGCCAGCAGCTCCTACAGGGACACCCGGGAGCTGTTTTTT. Based on the CDR3 plus reference TRBV5-1 and TRBJ2-2, the full variable domain is KAGVTQTPRYLIKTRGQQVTLSCSPISGHRSVSWYQQTPGQGLQFLFEYFSETQRNKGNFPGRFSGRQFSNSRSEMNVSTLELGDSALYLCASSSYRDTRELFFGEGSRLTVL.